This T cell receptor (beta chain) appears in the sequencing data of a study of blood T cell repertoires in COVID-19. Whole-study context: Samples taken during acute and convalescent COVID-19 were collected in the United States, Italy and Spain. Sources were T cells, B-cell-depleted T cells, or PBMCs; the material itself was cDNA or gDNA.

With V trimmed by 5 bases and J by 5 bases, 2 bases remained unmatched. Germline loops: CDR1 LNHDA, CDR2 SQIVND (reference sequence). The CDR3 length is 14 residues. How the authors handled the data: Estimates of nucleated cell counts were drawn from the amplification of reference gene primers. Generated by immunoSEQ multiplex PCR, the TCRdb table keeps only in-frame clones and is missing some. The V and J calls and clone size are taken from that table; D and trimming were inferred from the DNA. The sample contains about 230,000 clones, nearly 90% of which appear only once. This TCR came from a woman under 30 who had recovered from COVID-19. The sample was peripheral blood. This sequence joins TRBV19 and TRBJ2-7; 14 bases are a match to TRBD2. The CDR3 DNA reads as TGTGCCAGTAGTCTGGGACTAGCGGGAGACGAGCAGTACTTC. It is translated as CASSLGLAGDEQYF. Supplemented by reference TRBV19 and TRBJ2-7, the full variable domain reads DGGITQSPKYLFRKEGQNVTLSCEQNLNHDAMYWYRQDPGQGLRLIYYSQIVNDFQKGDIAEGYSVSREKKESFPLTVTSAQKNPTAFYLCASSLGLAGDEQYFGPGTRLTVT.